The clone carrying this T cell receptor beta chain was found many times. This CDR3 is 16 amino acids long. After removal of 8 bases from V and 4 bases from J, the junction contained 15 bases not matched to a gene. Germline V gene data show CDR1 as MDHEN and CDR2 as SYDVKM. Disease duration under 2 months; hyperthyroidism patients were aged 18 to 65. The data were taken from a study of T cells in Graves' hyperthyroidism and ophthalmopathy. Amplified regions were TCR beta CDR3 sequences from RNA transcripts. Carried out on the TCR CDR3, a first-round RT-PCR used the HTBI primer set. One entry per CDR3 protein, called by TCRdb with MiXCR from the multiplex PCR reads. The sample has around 450,000 distinct CDR3 sequences, approximately 15% seen once.

Sample: blood. J is TRBJ2-5 and V is TRBV28; 8 nucleotides align to TRBD1. The TCR originated in a woman under 30 with Graves' hyperthyroidism. The CDR3 loop reads CASSTGAGVGRETQYF. DNA for the CDR3: TGTGCCAGCTCGACAGGGGCAGGAGTGGGTAGAGAGACCCAGTACTTC.